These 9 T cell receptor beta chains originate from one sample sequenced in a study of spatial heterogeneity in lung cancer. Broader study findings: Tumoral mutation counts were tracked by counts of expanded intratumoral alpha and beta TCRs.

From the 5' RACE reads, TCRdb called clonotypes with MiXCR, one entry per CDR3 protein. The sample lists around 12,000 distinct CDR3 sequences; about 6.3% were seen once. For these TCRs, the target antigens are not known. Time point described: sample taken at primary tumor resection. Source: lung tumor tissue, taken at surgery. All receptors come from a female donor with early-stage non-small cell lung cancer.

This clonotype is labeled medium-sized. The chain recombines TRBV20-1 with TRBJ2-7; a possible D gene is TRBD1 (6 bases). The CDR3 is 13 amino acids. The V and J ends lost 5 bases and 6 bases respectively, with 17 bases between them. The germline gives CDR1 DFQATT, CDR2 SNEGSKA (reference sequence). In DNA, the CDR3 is TGCAGTGCTTACTACCCGACAGGTCGCGAGCAGTACTTC. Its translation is CSAYYPTGREQYF.

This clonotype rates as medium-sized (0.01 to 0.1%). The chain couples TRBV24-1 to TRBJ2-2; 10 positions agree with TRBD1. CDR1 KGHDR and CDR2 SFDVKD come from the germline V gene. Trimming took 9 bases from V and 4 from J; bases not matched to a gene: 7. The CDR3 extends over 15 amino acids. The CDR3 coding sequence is TGTGCCACCGGGGGGAGACAGGGGGCCACCGGGGAGCTGTTTTTT. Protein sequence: CATGGRQGATGELFF.

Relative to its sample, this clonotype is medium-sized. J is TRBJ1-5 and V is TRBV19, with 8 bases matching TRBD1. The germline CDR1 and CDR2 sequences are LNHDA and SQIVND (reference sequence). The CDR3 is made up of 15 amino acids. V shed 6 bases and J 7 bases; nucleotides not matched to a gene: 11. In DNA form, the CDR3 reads TGTGCCAGTAGGTCTCAGGGGGCAGCGCGGCAGCCCCAGCATTTT. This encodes CASRSQGAARQPQHF.

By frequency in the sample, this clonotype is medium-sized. The CDR3 is CATSDLPPLLAGAGWDEQFF. In DNA, the CDR3 is TGTGCCACCAGTGATTTGCCTCCCCTTCTAGCGGGAGCCGGGTGGGATGAGCAGTTCTTC. This chain joins TRBV24-1 and TRBJ2-1; 10 bases align to TRBD2. CDR3 size: 20 residues. V shed 0 bases, J shed 8 bases, and the junction held 18 bases outside the gene matches. Germline lookup yields CDR1 KGHDR and CDR2 SFDVKD.

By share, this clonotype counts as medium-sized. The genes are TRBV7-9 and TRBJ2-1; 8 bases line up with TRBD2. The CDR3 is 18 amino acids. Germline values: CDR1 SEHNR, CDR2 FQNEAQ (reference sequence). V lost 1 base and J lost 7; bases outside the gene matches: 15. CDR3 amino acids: CASSLVPSGLAGGNEQFF. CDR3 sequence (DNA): TGTGCCAGCAGCTTAGTGCCGAGCGGTCTGGCGGGAGGAAATGAGCAGTTCTTC.

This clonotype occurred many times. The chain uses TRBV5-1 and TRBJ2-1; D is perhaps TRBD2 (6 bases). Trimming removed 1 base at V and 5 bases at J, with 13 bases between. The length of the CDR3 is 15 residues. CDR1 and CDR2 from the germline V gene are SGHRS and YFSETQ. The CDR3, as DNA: TGCGCCAGCAGCTTGTTGCGGCGGGAAAACAATGAGCAGTTCTTC. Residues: CASSLLRRENNEQFF.

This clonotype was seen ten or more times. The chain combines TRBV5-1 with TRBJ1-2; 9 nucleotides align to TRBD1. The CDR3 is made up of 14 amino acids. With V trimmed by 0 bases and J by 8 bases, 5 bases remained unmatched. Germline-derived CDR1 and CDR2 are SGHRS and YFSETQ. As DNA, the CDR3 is TGCGCCAGCAGCTTGGAGCCGACAGGGGGAGGCTACACCTTC. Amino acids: CASSLEPTGGGYTF.

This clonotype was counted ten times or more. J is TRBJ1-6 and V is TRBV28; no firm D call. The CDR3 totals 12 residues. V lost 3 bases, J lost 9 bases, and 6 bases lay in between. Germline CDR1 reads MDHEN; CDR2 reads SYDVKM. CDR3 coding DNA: TGTGCCAGCAGTTTCGCAACTTCACCCCTCCACTTT. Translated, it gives CASSFATSPLHF.

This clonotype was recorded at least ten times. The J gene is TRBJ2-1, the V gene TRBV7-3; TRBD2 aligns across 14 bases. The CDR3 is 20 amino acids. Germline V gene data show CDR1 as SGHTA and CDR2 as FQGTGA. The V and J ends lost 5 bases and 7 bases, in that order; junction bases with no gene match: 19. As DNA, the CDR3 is TGTGCCAGCAGCGCGAGATTCGGTGGGGGACTAGCGGGAGAGGGTAATGAGCAGTTCTTC. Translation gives CASSARFGGGLAGEGNEQFF. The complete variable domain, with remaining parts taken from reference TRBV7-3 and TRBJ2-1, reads GAGVSQTPSNKVTEKGKYVELRCDPISGHTALYWYRQSLGQGPEFLIYFQGTGAADDSGLPNDRFFAVRPEGSVSTLKIQRTERGDSAVYLCASSARFGGGLAGEGNEQFFGPGTRLTVL.